This T cell receptor (beta chain) was recovered during a study of blood T cells in healthy people across ages. Every sample yielded at least 6.5 million isolated PBMCs. Extractions gave at least 5.5 micrograms of total RNA per sample. The germline V and J ends were trimmed by 4 bases and 7 bases, with 10 bases remaining between them. The length of the CDR3 is 12 residues. Per germline, CDR1 MNHEY and CDR2 SVGAGI. A second PCR of roughly 7 to 11 cycles used a sample-barcoded 5' primer and a J-beta primer mix. Each CDR3 protein gets one entry after TCRdb re-called the 5' RACE reads with MiXCR. The repertoire holds 1.5 million to 2 million distinct CDR3 sequences, roughly 28% seen once, with 7.7% in the top ten. This clonotype was detected a few times.

The gene calls are TRBV6-5 and TRBJ2-5; D remains ambiguous. The TCR sequence derives from a woman aged 25 to 45 in good health. The sample was blood. The CDR3 region has the DNA TGTGCCAGCAGTTCCACAGCCGGGACCCAGTACTTC. This gives the protein CASSSTAGTQYF.